Each of the 29 T cell receptor beta chains below was sequenced from the same sample in a study of prognosis after radiotherapy for stage I lung cancer. Amplicons of TCR beta CDR3 were generated from genomic DNA by two-round multiplex PCR. Gene-specific TRBV and TRBJ primers were used in PCR round one. TCRdb reprocessed the multiplex PCR reads with MiXCR, giving one entry per CDR3 protein. The table records fewer than 35,000 distinct CDR3 sequences, around 31% of them present only once. Sequencing used PBMCs, obtained before or after stereotactic body radiation therapy (not recorded which). The receptors shown here come from a donor aged 50 or older with non-small cell lung cancer.

This clonotype was seen a single time. At one of its ends the junction is not consistent with the germline gene, which may arise from a read error. This chain connects TRBV20-1 to TRBJ2-7, with 8 bases fitting TRBD2. CDR1 is DFQATT and CDR2 is SNEGSKA in the germline V gene (reference sequence). CDR3 length: 15 residues. CDR3 in DNA: TGCAGTGCTGGAGATGCCAGCGGGGGTGACTACGAGGAGTACTTC. Encoded protein: CSAGDASGGDYEEYF.

V usage is TRBV6-2 or TRBV6-3 and J usage is TRBJ2-1; 7 nucleotides line up with TRBD2. The CDR3 sequence is 14 residues long. The V segment lost 1 base and the J segment 9 bases; nucleotides outside the gene matches: 6. Germline CDR1 MNHEY, CDR2 SVGEGT. This CDR3 is CASSYFGGEGEQFF. CDR3 nucleotide sequence: TGTGCCAGCAGTTACTTTGGGGGGGAGGGTGAGCAGTTCTTC.

This clonotype was observed at least ten times. The rearrangement links TRBV2 to TRBJ2-7, with a possible D match to TRBD2 (5 bases). The CDR3 sequence is 15 residues long. With 2 bases removed from V and 4 bases from J, the gap between germline ends came to 15 bases. Germline V gene lookup returns CDR1 SNHLY and CDR2 FYNNEI. The DNA of the CDR3 is TGTGCCAGCAGTGAATCGACTATCGCCTCGTACGAGCAGTACTTC. Its translation: CASSESTIASYEQYF.

This sequence joins TRBV2 and TRBJ2-7, with 7 bases fitting TRBD1. Germline V gives CDR1 SNHLY, CDR2 FYNNEI. The trim removed 3 bases at V and 5 bases at J, leaving 10 bases unmatched. This CDR3 comprises 15 residues. Here the CDR3 reads CASSDEGGAGNEQYF. CDR3 sequence (DNA): TGTGCCAGCAGTGACGAAGGGGGCGCAGGAAACGAGCAGTACTTC.

The chain has TRBV4-1 and TRBJ1-2; 7 bases line up with TRBD1. In germline, CDR1 is MGHRA, CDR2 YSYEKL. The CDR3 totals 14 residues. V lost 1 base and J lost 4; bases outside the gene matches: 3. CDR3 sequence (DNA): TGCGCCAGCAGCCAAGGGACAGGAGCCTATGGCTACACCTTC. As protein: CASSQGTGAYGYTF.

Many counts were recorded for this clonotype. The V gene is TRBV30, the J gene TRBJ1-6; 9 bases fit TRBD1. Trimming cost V 3 bases and J 5 bases; bases outside gene matches: 8. Germline V CDR1 and CDR2: GTSNPN, SVGIG (reference sequence). The CDR3 contains 16 residues. CDR3 amino acids: CAWRTKTGGNNSPLHF. In DNA, the CDR3 is TGTGCCTGGAGAACGAAGACAGGGGGGAATAATTCACCCCTCCACTTT. The full variable domain, with the rest looked up from reference TRBV30 and TRBJ1-6, is SQTIHQWPATLVQPVGSPLSLECTVEGTSNPNLYWYRQAAGRGLQLLFYSVGIGQISSEVPQNLSASRPQDRQFILSSKKLLLSDSGFYLCAWRTKTGGNNSPLHFGNGTRLTVT.

A remark on this clonotype: At one end, the junction sequence differs from germline, possibly due to a read error. V usage is TRBV20-1 and J usage is TRBJ1-1; D gene ambiguous. The CDR3 has 14 residues. Germline values: CDR1 DFQATT, CDR2 SNEGSKA (reference sequence). CDR3 sequence (DNA): TGCAATGCTCTGTCCGGGGAAATGAACACTGAAGCTTTCTTT. It yields the protein CNALSGEMNTEAFF.

Turning to this clonotype: This likely comes from a read error, as the CDR3 has no conserved phenylalanine or tryptophan at its end. The rearrangement joins TRBV30 to TRBJ1-1, with TRBD1 matching 7 bases. From germline, CDR1 is GTSNPN and CDR2 SVGIG (reference sequence). This CDR3 spans 15 amino acids. The CDR3: CAWSSNDRESTEAFS. CDR3 nucleotide sequence: TGTGCCTGGAGTTCCAACGACAGGGAATCCACTGAGGCTTTCTCT.

This clonotype is labeled as medium-sized. This chain's CDR3 is CATSRGADTTDTQYF. The CDR3 DNA is TGTGCCACCAGCAGAGGTGCGGATACCACAGATACGCAGTATTTT. The chain combines TRBV15 with TRBJ2-3; D unresolved. Trimming stripped 1 base from V and 2 bases from J, with 10 bases between. CDR1 is LNHNV, CDR2 YYDKDF, per germline (reference sequence). The CDR3 length is 15 residues.

This clonotype has at least ten counts. V gene TRBV19 combines with J gene TRBJ1-5; TRBD1 aligns across 7 bases. The CDR3 runs 15 residues. The V gene end was trimmed by 7 bases and the J gene end by 5 bases; junction bases not matched to a gene: 11. Per the germline V gene, CDR1 is LNHDA and CDR2 is SQIVND (reference sequence). In nucleotides, the CDR3 is TGTGCCAGTACCCTCCGACAGGGCGTATATCAGCCCCAGCATTTT. Translated: CASTLRQGVYQPQHF.

This clonotype was recorded at least ten times. The chain couples TRBV2 to TRBJ2-1; 9 bases agree with TRBD2. V lost 7 bases and J lost 3; bases outside the gene matches: 10. The CDR3 consists of 16 residues. CDR1 is SNHLY and CDR2 is FYNNEI in the germline V gene. The CDR3 DNA reads as TGTGCCAGCACCTTTGCTGGGACTAGCATCTACAATGAGCAGTTCTTC. Translation: CASTFAGTSIYNEQFF.

Ten or more counts support this clonotype. The rearrangement uses TRBV15 and TRBJ2-3, with TRBD2 matching over 8 bases. The CDR3 consists of 17 residues. Germline V gene lookup returns CDR1 LNHNV and CDR2 YYDKDF (reference sequence). With 9 bases clipped from V and 2 bases from J, the junction kept 16 bases outside the gene matches. As DNA, the CDR3 is TGTGCCACACTGAATGAAGGGACTAGAGCGGACACAGATACGCAGTATTTT. It encodes CATLNEGTRADTDTQYF. Variable domain in full (rest from reference TRBV15 and TRBJ2-3): DAMVIQNPRYQVTQFGKPVTLSCSQTLNHNVMYWYQQKSSQAPKLLFHYYDKDFNNEADTPDNFQSRRPNTSFCFLDIRSPGLGDTAMYLCATLNEGTRADTDTQYFGPGTRLTVL.

This clonotype was seen many times. The rearrangement links TRBV19 to TRBJ2-5, with 10 bases identical to TRBD2. The germline V gene has CDR1 LNHDA and CDR2 SQIVND (reference sequence). The CDR3 loop spans 13 amino acids. The junction had 4 bases not matched to a gene; V was cut back by 7 bases and J by 5 bases. The CDR3 loop is CASNPSGSETQYF. CDR3 bases: TGTGCCAGTAATCCTAGCGGGAGTGAGACCCAGTACTTC.

The table lists this clonotype with many counts. The chain couples TRBV10-3 to TRBJ2-7; D ambiguous. This CDR3 is built from 13 residues. V was pared by 10 bases and J by 2 bases, with 15 bases between. Germline V lookup: CDR1 ENHRY, CDR2 SYGVKD. CDR3 in amino acids: CATSRVHTYEQYF. The CDR3 DNA follows: TGTGCCACCTCAAGGGTACATACCTACGAGCAGTACTTC.

This clonotype was seen many times. J is TRBJ2-3 and V is TRBV19; unclear D gene. Germline CDR1 LNHDA, CDR2 SQIVND (reference sequence). The V gene lost 4 bases and the J gene lost 5 bases, with 10 bases spanning the gap. The CDR3 runs 13 residues. CDR3 bases: TGTGCCAGTAGTACCCCAGACCAAGATACGCAGTATTTT. It translates to CASSTPDQDTQYF.

This clonotype came up a few times. This likely traces to a read error, being one base from a far larger clone. The chain employs TRBV6-2 or TRBV6-3 and TRBJ1-2, with a weak D call TRBD1 (5 bases). This CDR3 is built from 13 residues. The ends were cut back, 2 bases at V and 7 bases at J, with 11 bases in the middle. The germline V gene encodes CDR1 MNHEY and CDR2 SVGEGT. The CDR3 loop is CASSYPRTLGYTF. CDR3 DNA: TGTGCCAGCAGTTACCCTAGGACACTTGGCTACACCTTC.

This clonotype has at least ten counts. This may stem from a read error, because a much larger clone lies one nucleotide away. This rearrangement joins TRBV20-1 to TRBJ2-1; unclear D gene. CDR1 and CDR2 (germline): DFQATT, SNEGSKA (reference sequence). This CDR3 is 12 amino acids long. Here the CDR3 DNA reads TGCAGTGCTAAGTTTATCCACAATGAGCAGTCCTTC. The encoded protein is CSAKFIHNEQSF.

The J gene is TRBJ1-5, the V gene TRBV24-1, with D perhaps matching TRBD1 (6 bases). CDR3 length: 14 residues. Trimming shortened V by 9 bases and J by 6 bases, and 17 bases separated the two germline ends. Germline values: CDR1 KGHDR, CDR2 SFDVKD. CDR3: CATGGVDRGQPQHF. The CDR3 DNA reads as TGTGCCACCGGTGGTGTGGACAGAGGTCAGCCCCAGCATTTT.

The DNA of the CDR3 is TGCAGTGCTAGAATGGGGGCTTTTAACACTGAAGCTTTCTTT. Translating gives CSARMGAFNTEAFF. The chain is built from TRBV20-1 and TRBJ1-1; a weak D match, TRBD1 (6 bases). Germline V CDR1 and CDR2: DFQATT, SNEGSKA (reference sequence). V lost 2 bases and J 2 bases, leaving 12 bases between the germline ends. The CDR3 contains 14 residues.

A word on this clonotype: The CDR3 end shows no conserved phenylalanine or tryptophan, and so a read error is likely. The chain combines TRBV6-2 or TRBV6-3 with TRBJ2-7, with 10 bases lining up with TRBD1. Germline lookup yields CDR1 MNHEY and CDR2 SVGEGT. The V segment lost 2 bases and the J segment 2 bases; nucleotides outside the gene matches: 12. This CDR3 has 18 amino acids. For the CDR3, the DNA is TGTGCCAGCAGTTACACTAAGCTCGGACAGGGGGGTACCTACGAGCAGTACTAC. It codes for CASSYTKLGQGGTYEQYY.

On this clonotype itself: A far larger clone is just one base off, so this is likely a read error. The chain uses TRBV20-1 and TRBJ2-4, with 16 nucleotides matching TRBD2. The better agreement between TRBJ2-1 and the DNA end casts doubt on the J call. The CDR3 contains 17 residues. Germline V lookup: CDR1 DFQATT, CDR2 SNEGSKA (reference sequence). The CDR3 region is CSAPAGLAGGPGNVQFF. The CDR3 DNA follows: TGCAGTGCTCCCGCGGGACTAGCGGGAGGGCCAGGAAATGTGCAGTTCTTC.

This clonotype was detected many times. This rearrangement joins TRBV25-1 to TRBJ1-4; no clear D gene. Germline V gene lookup returns CDR1 MGHDK and CDR2 SYGVNS. The CDR3 covers 16 residues. V lost 4 bases, J lost 0 bases, and 12 bases lay in between. The CDR3 nucleotides are TGTGCCAGCAGTGTGAGGTTCGGACCAACTAATGAAAAACTGTTTTTT. Translation gives CASSVRFGPTNEKLFF.

This clonotype was observed many times. V usage is TRBV19 and J usage is TRBJ2-2; D is ambiguous. V lost 3 bases and J lost 1, with 6 bases in between. In germline, CDR1 is LNHDA, CDR2 SQIVND (reference sequence). This CDR3 has 14 amino acids. Here the CDR3 reads CASSIVENTGELFF. DNA for the CDR3: TGTGCCAGTAGTATTGTGGAGAACACCGGGGAGCTGTTTTTT.

This clonotype came up many times. The V and J genes are TRBV3-1 and TRBJ2-3; D remains unclear. Looked up from germline, CDR1 is LGHDT and CDR2 is YNNKEL (reference sequence). The CDR3 length is 14 residues. The ends were cut back, 0 bases at V and 3 bases at J, with 7 bases in the middle. The CDR3 loop reads CASSQDLHTDTQYF. The CDR3 DNA follows: TGTGCCAGCAGCCAAGATCTGCATACAGATACGCAGTATTTT.

Comments on this clonotype: An end of the junction differs from the germline gene, which may be a read error. The chain links TRBV6-4 to TRBJ2-1; no reliable D call. From germline, CDR1 is MRHNA and CDR2 SNTAGT. The CDR3 contains 15 residues. CDR3 sequence (DNA): TGTGCCAGCAGTGAAACAGTAGGCTCCCACAATGAGCAGTTCTTC. Its translation: CASSETVGSHNEQFF.

At least ten counts were recorded for this clonotype. This chain connects TRBV19 to TRBJ1-5; tentative D call: TRBD1 (6 bases). V was trimmed by 10 bases and J by 3 bases, leaving 13 bases between them. The length of the CDR3 is 13 residues. Germline loops: CDR1 LNHDA, CDR2 SQIVND (reference sequence). The CDR3, as DNA: TGTGCCACCGCGGGACACCCCAATCAGCCCCAGCATTTT. It specifies CATAGHPNQPQHF.

This clonotype was picked up many times. The chain recombines TRBV6-5 with TRBJ1-4; TRBD1 aligns across 10 bases. The CDR3 extends over 19 amino acids. Germline loops: CDR1 MNHEY, CDR2 SVGAGI. V shed 4 bases and J 5 bases; nucleotides not matched to a gene: 16. CDR3: CASSFQPPGTGVGNEKLFF. The CDR3 DNA reads TGTGCCAGCAGTTTTCAACCCCCCGGGACAGGGGTAGGAAATGAAAAACTGTTTTTT.

This clonotype was seen repeatedly, ten times or more. One junction end does not reproduce the germline sequence, and a read error may be involved. The V call is TRBV7-7, the J call TRBJ2-7, with 9 bases aligning to TRBD1. Per the germline V gene, CDR1 is SSHAT and CDR2 is FNYEAQ (reference sequence). The CDR3 is 14 amino acids. The CDR3 DNA reads as TGTGCTAGCAGCCAGGGACAGGGAGCCTACGAGCAGTACTTC. This translates into CASSQGQGAYEQYF.

This clonotype was recorded at least ten times. The rearrangement joins TRBV5-5 to TRBJ1-2, with D possibly matching TRBD1 (5 bases). The germline gives CDR1 SGHKS, CDR2 YYEKEE (reference sequence). This CDR3 has 15 residues. Between the trimmed V and J ends, which lost 4 bases and 0 bases, there was a span of 13 bases. This CDR3 is CASSPWDGSNYGYTF. In DNA, the CDR3 is TGTGCCAGCAGCCCATGGGACGGTTCTAACTATGGCTACACCTTC.